Detailed here is one TCR beta chain. The data are from a study of glioma-infiltrating T cells after dendritic cell vaccination. Primers: 60 V beta forward and 13 J beta reverse. Some clones are missing from TCRdb's copy, which holds only in-frame ones; the method was immunoSEQ multiplex PCR. The sample records under 100,000 clones, under 90% being singletons. This CDR3 has 13 residues. V was clipped by 0 bases and J by 6 bases, with 8 bases between them. Germline values: CDR1 LGHNA, CDR2 YNFKEQ. This TCR was sampled from a human donor with glioblastoma. The V call is TRBV4-2, the J call TRBJ1-1; TRBD1 is a possible D gene (6 bases). Material: blood, obtained before dendritic cell vaccination. In DNA, the CDR3 is TGTGCCAGCAGCCAAGAGGCAGGGGCTGAAGCTTTCTTT. As protein: CASSQEAGAEAFF.